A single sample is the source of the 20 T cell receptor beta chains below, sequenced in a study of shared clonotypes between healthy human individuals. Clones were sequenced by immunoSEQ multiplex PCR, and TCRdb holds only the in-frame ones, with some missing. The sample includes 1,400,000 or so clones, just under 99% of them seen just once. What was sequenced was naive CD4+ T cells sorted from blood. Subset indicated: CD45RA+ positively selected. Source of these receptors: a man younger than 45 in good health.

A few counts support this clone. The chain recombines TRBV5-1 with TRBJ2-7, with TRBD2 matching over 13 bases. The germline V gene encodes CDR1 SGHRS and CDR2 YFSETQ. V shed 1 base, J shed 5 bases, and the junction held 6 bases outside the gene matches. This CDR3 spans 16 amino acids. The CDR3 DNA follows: TGCGCCAGCAGCTTGTTGGGACTAGCGGGATACCACGAGCAGTACTTC. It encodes CASSLLGLAGYHEQYF.

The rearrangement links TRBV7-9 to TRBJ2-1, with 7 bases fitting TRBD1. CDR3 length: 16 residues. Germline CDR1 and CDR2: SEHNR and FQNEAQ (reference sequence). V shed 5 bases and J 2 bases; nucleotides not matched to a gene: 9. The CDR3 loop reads CASSSLGRGTYNEQFF. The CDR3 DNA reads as TGTGCCAGCAGCAGCCTTGGCAGGGGGACCTACAATGAGCAGTTCTTC. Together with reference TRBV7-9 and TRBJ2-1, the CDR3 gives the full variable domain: DTGVSQNPRHKITKRGQNVTFRCDPISEHNRLYWYRQTLGQGPEFLTYFQNEAQLEKSRLLSDRFSAERPKGSFSTLEIQRTEQGDSAMYLCASSSLGRGTYNEQFFGPGTRLTVL.

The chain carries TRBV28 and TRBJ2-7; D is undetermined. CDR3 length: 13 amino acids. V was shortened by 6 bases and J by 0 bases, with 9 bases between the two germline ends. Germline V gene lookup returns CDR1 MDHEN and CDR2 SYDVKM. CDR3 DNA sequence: TGTGCCAGCAGGCCAGGAACCTCCTACGAGCAGTACTTC. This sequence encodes CASRPGTSYEQYF.

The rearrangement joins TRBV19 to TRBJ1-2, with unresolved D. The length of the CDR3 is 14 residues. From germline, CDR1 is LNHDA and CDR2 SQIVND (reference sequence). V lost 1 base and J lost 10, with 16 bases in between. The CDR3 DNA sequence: TGTGCCAGTAGTATAGGCCCGAGGACTAAGGACTACACCTTC. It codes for CASSIGPRTKDYTF.

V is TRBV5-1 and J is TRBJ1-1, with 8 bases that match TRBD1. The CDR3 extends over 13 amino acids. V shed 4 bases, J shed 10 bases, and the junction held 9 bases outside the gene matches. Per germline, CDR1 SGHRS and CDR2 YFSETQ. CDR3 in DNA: TGCGCCAGCAGCGTGAATGACAGGGGTGGAGCTTTCTTT. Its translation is CASSVNDRGGAFF.

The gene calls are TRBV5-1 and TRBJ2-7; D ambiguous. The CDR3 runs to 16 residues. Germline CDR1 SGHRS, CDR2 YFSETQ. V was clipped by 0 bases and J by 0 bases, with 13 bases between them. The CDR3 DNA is TGCGCCAGCAGCTTGGATTCCCGGGTTCTCTCCTACGAGCAGTACTTC. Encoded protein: CASSLDSRVLSYEQYF.

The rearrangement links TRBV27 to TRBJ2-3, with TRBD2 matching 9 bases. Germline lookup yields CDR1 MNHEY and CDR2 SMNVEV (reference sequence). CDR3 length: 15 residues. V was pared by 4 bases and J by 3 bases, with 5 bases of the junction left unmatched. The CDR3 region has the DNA TGTGCCAGCAGTTCTCCTAGCGGGAATACAGATACGCAGTATTTT. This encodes CASSSPSGNTDTQYF.

CDR3 sequence reads: CAISESPDTNYGYTF. CDR3 DNA: TGTGCCATCAGTGAGTCTCCGGACACTAACTATGGCTACACCTTC. The chain carries TRBV10-3 and TRBJ1-2; D might be TRBD1 (5 bases). The CDR3 loop spans 15 amino acids. The V gene lost 0 bases and the J gene lost 0 bases, with 8 bases spanning the gap. From germline, CDR1 is ENHRY and CDR2 SYGVKD.

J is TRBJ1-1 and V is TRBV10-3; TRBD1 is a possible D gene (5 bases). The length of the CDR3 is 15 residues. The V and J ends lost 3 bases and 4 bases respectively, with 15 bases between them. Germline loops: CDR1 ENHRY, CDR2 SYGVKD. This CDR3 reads CAISDQGGVGTEAFF. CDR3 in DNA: TGTGCCATCAGTGACCAGGGAGGGGTTGGCACTGAAGCTTTCTTT.

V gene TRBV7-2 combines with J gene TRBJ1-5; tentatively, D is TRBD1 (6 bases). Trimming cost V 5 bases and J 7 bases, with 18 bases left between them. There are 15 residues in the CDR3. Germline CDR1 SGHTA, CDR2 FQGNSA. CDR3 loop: CASSPLGGARQPQHF. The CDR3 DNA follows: TGTGCCAGCAGCCCATTGGGGGGGGCGCGCCAGCCCCAGCATTTT.

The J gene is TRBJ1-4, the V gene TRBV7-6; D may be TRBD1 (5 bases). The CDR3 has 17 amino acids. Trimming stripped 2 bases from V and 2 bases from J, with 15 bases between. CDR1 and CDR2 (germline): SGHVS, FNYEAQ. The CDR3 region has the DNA TGTGCCAGCAGCTTAAGGAGCAGGGTGGGGACTAATGAAAAACTGTTTTTT. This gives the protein CASSLRSRVGTNEKLFF.

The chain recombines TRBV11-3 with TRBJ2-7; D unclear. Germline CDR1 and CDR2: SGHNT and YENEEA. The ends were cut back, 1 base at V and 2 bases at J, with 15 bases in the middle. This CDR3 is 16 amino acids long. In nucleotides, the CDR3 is TGTGCCAGCAGCTTAGGTTTTGAGACATACCCCTACGAGCAGTACTTC. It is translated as CASSLGFETYPYEQYF.

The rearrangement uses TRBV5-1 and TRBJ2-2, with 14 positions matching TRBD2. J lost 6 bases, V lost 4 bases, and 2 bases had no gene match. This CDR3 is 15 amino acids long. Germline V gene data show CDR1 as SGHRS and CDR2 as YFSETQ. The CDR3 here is CASSQTSGRAGELFF. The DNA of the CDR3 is TGCGCCAGCAGCCAGACTAGCGGGAGGGCCGGGGAGCTGTTTTTT.

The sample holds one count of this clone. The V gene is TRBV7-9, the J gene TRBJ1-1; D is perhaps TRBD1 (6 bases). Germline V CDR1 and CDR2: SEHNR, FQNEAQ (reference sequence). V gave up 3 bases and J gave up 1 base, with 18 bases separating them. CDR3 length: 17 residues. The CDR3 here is CASSLRLTGARNTEAFF. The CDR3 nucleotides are TGTGCCAGCAGCTTGAGGTTAACGGGGGCGCGGAACACTGAAGCTTTCTTT. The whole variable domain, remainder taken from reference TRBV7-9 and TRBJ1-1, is DTGVSQNPRHKITKRGQNVTFRCDPISEHNRLYWYRQTLGQGPEFLTYFQNEAQLEKSRLLSDRFSAERPKGSFSTLEIQRTEQGDSAMYLCASSLRLTGARNTEAFFGQGTRLTVV.

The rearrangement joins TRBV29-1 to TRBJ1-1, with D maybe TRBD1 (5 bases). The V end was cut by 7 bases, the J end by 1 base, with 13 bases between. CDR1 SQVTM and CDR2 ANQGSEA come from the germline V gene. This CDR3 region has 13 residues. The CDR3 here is CSASTTGNTEAFF. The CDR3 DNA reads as TGCAGCGCCTCTACCACAGGGAACACTGAAGCTTTCTTT. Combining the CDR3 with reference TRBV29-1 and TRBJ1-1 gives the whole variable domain SAVISQKPSRDICQRGTSLTIQCQVDSQVTMMFWYRQQPGQSLTLIATANQGSEATYESGFVIDKFPISRPNLTFSTLTVSNMSPEDSSIYLCSASTTGNTEAFFGQGTRLTVV.

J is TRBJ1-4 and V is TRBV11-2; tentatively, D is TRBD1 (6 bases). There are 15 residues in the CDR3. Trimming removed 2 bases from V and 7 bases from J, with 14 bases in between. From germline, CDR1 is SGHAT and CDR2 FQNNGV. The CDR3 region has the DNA TGTGCCAGCAGCTTAACGCGGGGGGCGCGTGAAAAACTGTTTTTT. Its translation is CASSLTRGAREKLFF.

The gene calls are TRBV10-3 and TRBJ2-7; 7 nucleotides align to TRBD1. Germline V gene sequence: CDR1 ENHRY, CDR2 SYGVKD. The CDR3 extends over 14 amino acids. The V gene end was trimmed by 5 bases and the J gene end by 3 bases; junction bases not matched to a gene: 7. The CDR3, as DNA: TGTGCCATCAGTACCGGGACAGAGGTCTACGAGCAGTACTTC. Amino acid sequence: CAISTGTEVYEQYF.

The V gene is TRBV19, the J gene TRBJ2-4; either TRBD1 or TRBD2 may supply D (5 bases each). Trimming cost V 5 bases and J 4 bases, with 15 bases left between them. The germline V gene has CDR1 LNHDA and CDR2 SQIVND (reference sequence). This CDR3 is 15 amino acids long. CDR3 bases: TGTGCCAGTAGTCGGGGCGGTTCGATTAAAAACATTCAGTACTTC. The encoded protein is CASSRGGSIKNIQYF.

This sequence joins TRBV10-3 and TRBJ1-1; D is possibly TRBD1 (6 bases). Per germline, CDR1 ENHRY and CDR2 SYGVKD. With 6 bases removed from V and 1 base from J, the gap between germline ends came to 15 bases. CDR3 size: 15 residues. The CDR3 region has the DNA TGTGCCATCAGGCCCGAACGGGACAAGAACACTGAAGCTTTCTTT. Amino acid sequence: CAIRPERDKNTEAFF.

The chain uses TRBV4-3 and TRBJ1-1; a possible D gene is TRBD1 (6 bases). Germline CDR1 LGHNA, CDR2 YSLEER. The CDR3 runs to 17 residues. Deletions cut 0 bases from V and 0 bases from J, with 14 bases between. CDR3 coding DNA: TGCGCCAGCAGCCAAGATCGAGGAACAGGGCTGAACACTGAAGCTTTCTTT. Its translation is CASSQDRGTGLNTEAFF.